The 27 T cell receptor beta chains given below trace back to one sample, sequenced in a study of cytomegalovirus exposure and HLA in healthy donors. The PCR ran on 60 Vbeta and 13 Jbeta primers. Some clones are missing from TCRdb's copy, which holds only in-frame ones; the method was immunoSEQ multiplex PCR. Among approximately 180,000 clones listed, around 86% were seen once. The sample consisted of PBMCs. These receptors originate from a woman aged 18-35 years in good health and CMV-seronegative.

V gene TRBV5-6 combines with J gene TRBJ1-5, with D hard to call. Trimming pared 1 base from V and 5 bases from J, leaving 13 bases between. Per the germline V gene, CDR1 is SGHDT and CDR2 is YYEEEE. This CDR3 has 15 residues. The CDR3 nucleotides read TGTGCCAGCAGCTTGAGAGGGCGCAGCGATCAGCCCCAGCATTTT. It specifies CASSLRGRSDQPQHF.

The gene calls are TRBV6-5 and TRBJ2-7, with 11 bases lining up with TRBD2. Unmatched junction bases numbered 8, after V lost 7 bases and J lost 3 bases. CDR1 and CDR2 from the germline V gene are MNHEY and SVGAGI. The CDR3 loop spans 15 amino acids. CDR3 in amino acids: CASNPGTSGVYEQYF. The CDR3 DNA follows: TGTGCCAGCAATCCCGGGACTAGCGGAGTCTACGAGCAGTACTTC.

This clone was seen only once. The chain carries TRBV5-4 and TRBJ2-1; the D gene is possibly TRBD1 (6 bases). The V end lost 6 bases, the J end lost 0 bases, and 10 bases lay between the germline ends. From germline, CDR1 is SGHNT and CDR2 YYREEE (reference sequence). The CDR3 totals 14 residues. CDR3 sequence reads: CASTRGSSYNEQFF. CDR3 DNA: TGTGCCAGCACTAGGGGGAGCTCCTACAATGAGCAGTTCTTC.

DNA for the CDR3: TGTGCCAGCGGGAAAGCGGGACTGCGGAACACTGAAGCTTTCTTT. This translates into CASGKAGLRNTEAFF. The chain couples TRBV28 to TRBJ1-1; possibly TRBD1 for D (5 bases). The CDR3 spans 15 residues. V gave up 8 bases and J gave up 1 base, with 17 bases separating them. CDR1 is MDHEN and CDR2 is SYDVKM in the germline V gene. Full variable domain (missing parts from reference TRBV28 and TRBJ1-1): DVKVTQSSRYLVKRTGEKVFLECVQDMDHENMFWYRQDPGLGLRLIYFSYDVKMKEKGDIPEGYSVSREKKERFSLILESASTNQTSMYLCASGKAGLRNTEAFFGQGTRLTVV.

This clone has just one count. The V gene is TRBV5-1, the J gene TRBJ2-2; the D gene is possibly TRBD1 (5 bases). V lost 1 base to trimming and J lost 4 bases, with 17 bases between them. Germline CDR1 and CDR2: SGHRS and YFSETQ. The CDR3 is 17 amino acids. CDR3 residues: CASSLPWVGQSTGELFF. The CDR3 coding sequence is TGCGCCAGCAGCTTGCCTTGGGTGGGGCAGAGCACCGGGGAGCTGTTTTTT.

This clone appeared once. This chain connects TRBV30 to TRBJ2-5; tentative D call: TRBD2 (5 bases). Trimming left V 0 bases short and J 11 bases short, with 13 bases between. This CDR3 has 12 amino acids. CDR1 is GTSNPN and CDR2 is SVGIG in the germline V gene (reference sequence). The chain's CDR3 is CAWSVLGSTQYF. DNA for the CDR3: TGTGCCTGGAGTGTACTGGGGAGCACTCAGTACTTC.

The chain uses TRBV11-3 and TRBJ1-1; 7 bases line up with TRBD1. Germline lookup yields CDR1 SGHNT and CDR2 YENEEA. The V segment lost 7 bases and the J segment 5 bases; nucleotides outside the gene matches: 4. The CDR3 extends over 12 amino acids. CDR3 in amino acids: CASTEGATEAFF. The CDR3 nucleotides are TGTGCCAGCACTGAGGGGGCGACTGAAGCTTTCTTT.

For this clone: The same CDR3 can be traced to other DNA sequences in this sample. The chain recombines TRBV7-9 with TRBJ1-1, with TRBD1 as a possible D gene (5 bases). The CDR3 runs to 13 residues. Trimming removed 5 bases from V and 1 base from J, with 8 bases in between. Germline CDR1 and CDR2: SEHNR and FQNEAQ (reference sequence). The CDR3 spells CASSRQGNTEAFF. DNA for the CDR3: TGTGCCAGCAGCCGCCAGGGGAACACTGAAGCTTTCTTT.

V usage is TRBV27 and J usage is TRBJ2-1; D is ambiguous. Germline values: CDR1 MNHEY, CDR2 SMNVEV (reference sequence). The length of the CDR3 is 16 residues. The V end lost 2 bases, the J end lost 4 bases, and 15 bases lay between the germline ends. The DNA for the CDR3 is TGTGCCAGCAGTTTAGCGGTCCCAACCGGGTACAATGAGCAGTTCTTC. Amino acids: CASSLAVPTGYNEQFF.

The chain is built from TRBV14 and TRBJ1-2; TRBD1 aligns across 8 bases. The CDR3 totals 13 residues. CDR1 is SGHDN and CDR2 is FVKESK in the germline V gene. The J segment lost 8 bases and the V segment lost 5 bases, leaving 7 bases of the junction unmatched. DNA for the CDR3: TGTGCCAGCAGCTACCAGGGGGCAGGAGGCTACACCTTC. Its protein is CASSYQGAGGYTF.

The CDR3 bases are TGCGCCAGCAGCCCACGGGAGTCTTTTGAAAAACTGTTTTTT. Its protein is CASSPRESFEKLFF. This rearrangement joins TRBV4-3 to TRBJ1-4; D remains ambiguous. CDR1 and CDR2 (germline): LGHNA, YSLEER. The germline V and J ends were trimmed by 4 bases and 7 bases, with 13 bases remaining between them. The CDR3 runs 14 residues.

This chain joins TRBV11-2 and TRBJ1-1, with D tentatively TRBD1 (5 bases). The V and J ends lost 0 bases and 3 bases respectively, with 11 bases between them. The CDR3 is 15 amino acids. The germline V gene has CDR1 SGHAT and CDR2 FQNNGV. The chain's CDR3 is CASSLEAGPYTEAFF. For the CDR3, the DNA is TGTGCCAGCAGCTTAGAGGCGGGACCCTACACTGAAGCTTTCTTT.

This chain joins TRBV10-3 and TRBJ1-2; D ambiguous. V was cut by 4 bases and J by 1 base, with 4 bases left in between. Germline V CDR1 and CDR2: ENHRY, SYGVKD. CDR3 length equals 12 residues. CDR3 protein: CAISAGNYGYTF. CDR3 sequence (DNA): TGTGCCATCAGTGCGGGTAACTATGGCTACACCTTC.

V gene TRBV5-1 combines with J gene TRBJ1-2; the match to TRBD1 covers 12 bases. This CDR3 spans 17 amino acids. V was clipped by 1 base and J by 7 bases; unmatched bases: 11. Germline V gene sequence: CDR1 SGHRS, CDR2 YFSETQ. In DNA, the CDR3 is TGCGCCAGCAGCTTGCCCCCATCGGGACAGGGGGCTGGTGGCTACACCTTC. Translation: CASSLPPSGQGAGGYTF.

CDR3 protein: CASSALPASGSYNEQFF. The CDR3 nucleotides are TGTGCCAGTAGCGCCCTCCCGGCTAGCGGGTCCTACAATGAGCAGTTCTTC. The chain recombines TRBV19 with TRBJ2-1, with 8 bases lining up with TRBD2. Per the germline V gene, CDR1 is LNHDA and CDR2 is SQIVND (reference sequence). Trimming took 6 bases from V and 1 from J; bases not matched to a gene: 11. The CDR3 consists of 17 residues.

CDR3 sequence reads: CASSLQVYSPLHF. For the CDR3, the DNA is TGTGCCAGCAGCCTACAGGTTTATTCACCCCTCCACTTT. The gene calls are TRBV14 and TRBJ1-6, with D possibly being TRBD1 (5 bases). Germline lookup yields CDR1 SGHDN and CDR2 FVKESK. Trimming left V 4 bases short and J 8 bases short, with 9 bases between. The CDR3 contains 13 residues.

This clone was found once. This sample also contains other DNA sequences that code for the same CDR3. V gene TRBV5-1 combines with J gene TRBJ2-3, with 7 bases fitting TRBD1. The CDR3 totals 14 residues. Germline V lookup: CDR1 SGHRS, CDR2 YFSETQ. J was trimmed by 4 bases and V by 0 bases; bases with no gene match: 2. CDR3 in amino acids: CASSLGQGADTQYF. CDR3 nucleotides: TGCGCCAGCAGCTTGGGTCAGGGGGCAGATACGCAGTATTTT.

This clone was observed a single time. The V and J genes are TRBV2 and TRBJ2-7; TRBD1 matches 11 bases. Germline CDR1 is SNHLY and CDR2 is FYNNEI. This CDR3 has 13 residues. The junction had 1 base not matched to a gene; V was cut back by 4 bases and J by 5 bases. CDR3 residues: CASSGTGGNEQYF. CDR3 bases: TGTGCCAGCAGTGGGACAGGGGGCAACGAGCAGTACTTC.

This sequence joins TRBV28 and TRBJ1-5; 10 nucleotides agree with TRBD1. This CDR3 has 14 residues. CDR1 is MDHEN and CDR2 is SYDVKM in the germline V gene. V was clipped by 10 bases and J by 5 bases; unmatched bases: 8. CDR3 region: CATLSGQGDQPQHF. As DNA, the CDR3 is TGTGCCACTCTTTCCGGACAGGGGGATCAGCCCCAGCATTTT.

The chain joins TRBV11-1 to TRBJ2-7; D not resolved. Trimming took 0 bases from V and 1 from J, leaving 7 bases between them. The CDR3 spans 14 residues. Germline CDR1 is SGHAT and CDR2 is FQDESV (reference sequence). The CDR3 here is CASSLALQSYEQYF. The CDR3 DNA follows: TGTGCCAGCAGCTTAGCCCTTCAGTCCTACGAGCAGTACTTC.

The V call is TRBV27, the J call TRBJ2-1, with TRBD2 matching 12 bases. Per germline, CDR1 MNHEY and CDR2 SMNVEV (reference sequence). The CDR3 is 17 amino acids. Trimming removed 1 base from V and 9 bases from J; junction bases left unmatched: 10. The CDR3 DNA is TGTGCCAGCAGTTTATTCCCTAGCGGGAGGGGGTTCGGTGAGCAGTTCTTC. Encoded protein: CASSLFPSGRGFGEQFF.

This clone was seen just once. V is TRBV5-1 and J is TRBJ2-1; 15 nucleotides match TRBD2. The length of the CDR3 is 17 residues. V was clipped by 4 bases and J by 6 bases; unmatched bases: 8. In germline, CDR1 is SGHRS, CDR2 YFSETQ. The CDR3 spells CASSRTSGGAKSNEQFF. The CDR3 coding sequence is TGCGCCAGCAGCCGGACTAGCGGGGGGGCCAAGTCCAATGAGCAGTTCTTC.

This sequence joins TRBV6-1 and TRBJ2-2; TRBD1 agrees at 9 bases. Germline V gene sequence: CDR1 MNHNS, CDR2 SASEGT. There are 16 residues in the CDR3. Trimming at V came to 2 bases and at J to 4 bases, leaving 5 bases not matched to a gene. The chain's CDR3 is CASSELGQGGTGELFF. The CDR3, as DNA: TGTGCCAGCAGTGAACTGGGACAGGGTGGCACCGGGGAGCTGTTTTTT.

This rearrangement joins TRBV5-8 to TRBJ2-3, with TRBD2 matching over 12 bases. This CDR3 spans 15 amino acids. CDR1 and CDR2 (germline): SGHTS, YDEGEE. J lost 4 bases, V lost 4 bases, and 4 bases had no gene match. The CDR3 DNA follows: TGTGCCAGCAGCCGACTAGCGGGGGTGTCAGATACGCAGTATTTT. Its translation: CASSRLAGVSDTQYF.

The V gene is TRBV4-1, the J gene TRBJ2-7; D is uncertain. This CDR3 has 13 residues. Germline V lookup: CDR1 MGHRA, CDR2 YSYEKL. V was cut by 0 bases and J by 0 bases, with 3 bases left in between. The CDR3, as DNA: TGCGCCAGCAGCCAAGACAGCTCCTACGAGCAGTACTTC. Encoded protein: CASSQDSSYEQYF.

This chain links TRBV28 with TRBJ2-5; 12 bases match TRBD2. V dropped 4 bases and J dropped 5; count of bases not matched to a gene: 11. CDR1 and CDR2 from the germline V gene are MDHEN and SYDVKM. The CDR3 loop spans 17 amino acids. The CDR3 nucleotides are TGTGCCAGCAGTTCCGGTCGACTAGCGGGGGCTGGGGAGACCCAGTACTTC. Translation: CASSSGRLAGAGETQYF.

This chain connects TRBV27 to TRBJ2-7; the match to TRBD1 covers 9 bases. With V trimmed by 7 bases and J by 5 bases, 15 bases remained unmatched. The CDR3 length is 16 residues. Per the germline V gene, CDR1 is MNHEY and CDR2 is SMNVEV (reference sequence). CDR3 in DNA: TGTGCCAGCACTCCCTCAGTAGGCCGGACAGGGGACGAGCAGTACTTC. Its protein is CASTPSVGRTGDEQYF.